This T cell receptor beta chain is drawn from a study of blood T cell repertoires in COVID-19. As for the study in general: Specimens from acute and convalescent COVID-19 originated in the United States, Italy and Spain. The analysed material was cDNA or gDNA that came from T cells, B-cell-depleted T cells, or PBMCs.

The CDR3 sequence is 14 residues long. Germline V gene lookup returns CDR1 SGHTS and CDR2 YDEGEE. V was clipped by 0 bases and J by 7 bases; unmatched bases: 1. In the authors' methods: Cell counts per sample came from amplifying reference gene primers. Measured with immunoSEQ multiplex PCR; TCRdb has only the in-frame clones, and not every one. V, J and clone size are taken as reported in that table, and D and trimming were inferred from the DNA itself. The data show fewer than 350,000 clones, with approximately 91% seen just once and approximately 2.5% held by the top ten. The cohort comprised adults aged about 18 to 90 years residing in about two dozen US areas.

This sequence originates from a woman aged 40 to 50 with acute COVID-19. The V and J genes are TRBV5-8 and TRBJ1-6; 7 bases line up with TRBD1. The sample taken for sequencing was PBMCs or T cells enriched from blood (not recorded which). CDR3 sequence: CASSLEGGNSPLHF. DNA of the CDR3: TGTGCCAGCAGCTTGGAAGGGGGCAATTCACCCCTCCACTTT.